The 13 T cell receptor beta chains given below trace back to one sample, sequenced in a study of blood T cell repertoires in COVID-19. TCRdb's copy holds only in-frame clones and misses some; the assay was immunoSEQ multiplex PCR. The sample lists 200,000 to 250,000 clones; 86% were seen once. Sequencing was performed on PBMCs or T cells enriched from blood (not recorded which). These receptors were collected from a woman between 50 and 59 years old who had recovered from COVID-19.

The CDR3 sequence is CAWSRQGGYGYTF. The CDR3 DNA follows: TGTGCCTGGAGTCGACAGGGAGGCTATGGCTACACCTTC. The V and J genes are TRBV30 and TRBJ1-2; 7 nucleotides align to TRBD1. The CDR3 is 13 residues long. Germline trimming cut 2 bases from V and 4 bases from J; bases unmatched to any gene: 4. CDR1 and CDR2 (germline): GTSNPN, SVGIG (reference sequence).

This clone was seen more than once but under ten times. The chain has TRBV18 and TRBJ1-1; no clear D gene. The V gene's germline CDR1 is KGHSH and CDR2 LQKENI. This CDR3 has 14 residues. V gave up 0 bases and J gave up 8 bases, with 13 bases separating them. The chain's CDR3 is CASSPPSVGREAFF. CDR3 DNA: TGTGCCAGCTCACCACCTTCCGTCGGCAGGGAAGCTTTCTTT.

The V gene is TRBV7-9, the J gene TRBJ2-3; D possibly corresponds to TRBD2 (5 bases). With 6 bases removed from V and 3 bases from J, the gap between germline ends came to 13 bases. CDR1 is SEHNR, CDR2 FQNEAQ, per germline (reference sequence). The CDR3 sequence is 14 residues long. Here the CDR3 DNA reads TGTGCCAGCAGTATACTAGATAGGACAGATACGCAGTATTTT. Protein sequence: CASSILDRTDTQYF.

The chain joins TRBV4-3 to TRBJ1-5; 7 positions match TRBD1. CDR3 size: 19 residues. CDR1 LGHNA and CDR2 YSLEER come from the germline V gene. The V segment lost 4 bases and the J segment 0 bases; nucleotides outside the gene matches: 15. In DNA form, the CDR3 reads TGCGCCAGCAGCCCGCACAGGGACCTTAGGGGGCTTAGCAATCAGCCCCAGCATTTT. This sequence encodes CASSPHRDLRGLSNQPQHF.

The chain has TRBV7-2 and TRBJ2-7; 12 positions agree with TRBD2. V trimming: 3 bases; J trimming: 4 bases; junction bases outside the gene matches: 4. Germline values: CDR1 SGHTA, CDR2 FQGNSA. The CDR3 runs to 15 residues. CDR3 bases: TGTGCCAGCAGCTTGACTAGCGGGGGAGATTACGAGCAGTACTTC. This codes for CASSLTSGGDYEQYF.

The gene calls are TRBV7-2 and TRBJ1-5, with a possible D match to TRBD1 (6 bases). Germline V CDR1 and CDR2: SGHTA, FQGNSA. V dropped 4 bases and J dropped 2 bases, with 9 bases sitting between them. CDR3 length equals 14 residues. The CDR3 DNA follows: TGTGCCAGCAGCTCAAGACAGGGCAATCAGCCCCAGCATTTT. This translates into CASSSRQGNQPQHF.

The J gene is TRBJ2-1, the V gene TRBV6-5, with TRBD2 matching 13 bases. The length of the CDR3 is 14 residues. The V and J ends lost 6 bases and 7 bases, in that order; junction bases with no gene match: 3. The V gene's germline CDR1 is MNHEY and CDR2 SVGAGI. DNA for the CDR3: TGTGCCAGCAGGGGACTAGCGGGGCTTAATGAGCAGTTCTTC. Translated, it gives CASRGLAGLNEQFF.

This chain joins TRBV7-2 and TRBJ1-1; no firm D call. Looked up from germline, CDR1 is SGHTA and CDR2 is FQGNSA. This CDR3 is 15 amino acids long. The V end was cut by 2 bases, the J end by 2 bases, with 12 bases between. CDR3 loop: CASSLNPNRNTEAFF. The CDR3 DNA sequence: TGTGCCAGCAGCTTAAACCCCAACAGAAACACTGAAGCTTTCTTT. Full variable domain (missing parts from reference TRBV7-2 and TRBJ1-1): GAGVSQSPSNKVTEKGKDVELRCDPISGHTALYWYRQSLGQGLEFLIYFQGNSAPDKSGLPSDRFSAERTGGSVSTLTIQRTQQEDSAVYLCASSLNPNRNTEAFFGQGTRLTVV.

The chain carries TRBV27 and TRBJ2-7; 7 positions match TRBD2. This CDR3 has 14 amino acids. V trimming: 7 bases; J trimming: 7 bases; junction bases outside the gene matches: 13. CDR1 and CDR2 from the germline V gene are MNHEY and SMNVEV (reference sequence). In DNA, the CDR3 is TGTGCCAGCACGGATGGGGGGGATGGACGAGAGCAGTACTTC. This translates into CASTDGGDGREQYF.

In DNA, the CDR3 is TGTGCCTGGAGTTCAGGGGGGCATGGCTACACCTTC. This gives the protein CAWSSGGHGYTF. This chain joins TRBV30 and TRBJ1-2; 7 bases map to TRBD1. V shed 2 bases, J shed 6 bases, and the junction held 3 bases outside the gene matches. The CDR3 has 12 amino acids. Germline assignment: CDR1 GTSNPN and CDR2 SVGIG (reference sequence).

For the CDR3, the DNA is TGTGCCAGCAGCTTCTTAGCGGGCGCGAGCTCCTACGAGCAGTACTTC. Translated: CASSFLAGASSYEQYF. The rearrangement links TRBV5-6 to TRBJ2-7, with 7 bases that match TRBD2. Per germline, CDR1 SGHDT and CDR2 YYEEEE. J gave up 0 bases and V 2 bases, and 8 bases lay outside the gene matches. The CDR3 runs 16 residues.

This chain uses TRBV5-4 with TRBJ2-1, with 8 positions matching TRBD2. The J segment lost 6 bases and the V segment lost 6 bases, leaving 8 bases of the junction unmatched. This CDR3 spans 14 amino acids. Germline V gene sequence: CDR1 SGHNT, CDR2 YYREEE (reference sequence). In nucleotides, the CDR3 is TGTGCCAGCATCGCACCGGGAGGGGTCAATGAGCAGTTCTTC. Translated: CASIAPGGVNEQFF.

A single count supports this clone. J is TRBJ2-5 and V is TRBV10-3; D might be TRBD2 (6 bases). The CDR3 covers 13 residues. Trimming pared 4 bases from V and 5 bases from J, leaving 11 bases between. Germline loops: CDR1 ENHRY, CDR2 SYGVKD. CDR3 sequence: CAISGSEGETQYF. Here the CDR3 DNA reads TGTGCCATCAGTGGATCGGAGGGGGAGACCCAGTACTTC.